The 31 T cell receptor beta chains below all came from one sample that was sequenced in a study of T-cell reconstitution after alpha-beta-depleted transplantation in children. Unique molecular identifiers were incorporated into the prepared TCRbeta library. TCRdb redid the calling of the PCR reads with MiXCR, one entry per CDR3 protein. Of 700,000 to 950,000 distinct CDR3 sequences in the sample, 16% were seen once. Here the sequenced sample was PBMCs, mostly from graft donor cells, taken 360 days after TCRalphabeta/CD19-depleted stem cell transplant. The receptor set was obtained from a male patient between 10 and 17 years old who had a stem cell transplant for acute lymphoblastic leukemia, so the T cells may come from the graft donor.

The chain links TRBV5-1 to TRBJ2-7, with D perhaps matching TRBD1 or TRBD2 (5 bases each). The CDR3 spans 14 residues. Germline assignment: CDR1 SGHRS and CDR2 YFSETQ. V lost 0 bases and J 4 bases, leaving 11 bases between the germline ends. The DNA for the CDR3 is TGCGCCAGCAGCTTGGTAATAGGGGAGTACGAGCAGTACTTC. It yields the protein CASSLVIGEYEQYF.

This clonotype was found many times. V usage is TRBV5-1 and J usage is TRBJ2-7; the match to TRBD1 covers 9 bases. V shed 1 base and J 6 bases; nucleotides not matched to a gene: 5. Germline V CDR1 and CDR2: SGHRS, YFSETQ. The length of the CDR3 is 14 residues. DNA of the CDR3: TGCGCCAGCAGCTTGACGACAGGGGGAGCCGAGCAGTACTTC. Amino acid sequence: CASSLTTGGAEQYF.

This clonotype has more than one count but fewer than ten. V is TRBV12-3 or TRBV12-4 and J is TRBJ2-1; TRBD2 might be the D (5 bases). This CDR3 is 16 amino acids long. V lost 6 bases and J lost 7, with 22 bases in between. CDR3 sequence (DNA): TGTGCCAGCAGCTCCCCGGGGTGGGAGTTGGTTAATGAGCAGTTCTTC. Translated: CASSSPGWELVNEQFF.

This sequence joins TRBV5-1 and TRBJ2-7, with 7 bases lining up with TRBD2. The J segment lost 3 bases and the V segment lost 4 bases, leaving 13 bases of the junction unmatched. The germline CDR1 and CDR2 sequences are SGHRS and YFSETQ. CDR3 length: 16 residues. The CDR3 DNA follows: TGCGCCAGCAGCCTGGGGGGGGACGGAGCCCTCTACGAGCAGTACTTC. This gives the protein CASSLGGDGALYEQYF.

V is TRBV27 and J is TRBJ2-1; D possibly corresponds to TRBD2 (6 bases). Germline CDR1 and CDR2: MNHEY and SMNVEV (reference sequence). V was cut by 7 bases and J by 3 bases, with 13 bases left in between. This CDR3 spans 14 amino acids. The CDR3 reads CASNRENIYNEQFF. The CDR3 bases are TGTGCCAGCAATCGGGAGAATATCTACAATGAGCAGTTCTTC.

This clonotype was recorded at least ten times. CDR3 nucleotides: TGTGCCAGCAGCACCTGGACAGGGATTACCGGGGAGCTGTTTTTT. It specifies CASSTWTGITGELFF. V and J are TRBV7-9 and TRBJ2-2, with 8 bases lining up with TRBD1. Germline CDR1 is SEHNR and CDR2 is FQNEAQ (reference sequence). The CDR3 is made up of 15 amino acids. J gave up 5 bases and V 5 bases, and 7 bases lay outside the gene matches.

This clonotype has more than one count but fewer than ten. The chain recombines TRBV7-9 with TRBJ2-7; D may be TRBD2 (5 bases). There are 14 residues in the CDR3. Germline V CDR1 and CDR2: SEHNR, FQNEAQ (reference sequence). V was trimmed by 2 bases and J by 3 bases, leaving 11 bases between them. The CDR3 is CASSLPGINYEQYF. The CDR3 DNA follows: TGTGCCAGCAGCTTACCGGGAATAAACTACGAGCAGTACTTC.

V and J are TRBV5-5 and TRBJ1-4; D ambiguous. Germline V gene data show CDR1 as SGHKS and CDR2 as YYEKEE (reference sequence). With 0 bases removed from V and 0 bases from J, the gap between germline ends came to 12 bases. The CDR3 covers 17 residues. CDR3 nucleotide sequence: TGTGCCAGCAGCTTGGTGGCCAGAGAGGCAACTAATGAAAAACTGTTTTTT. As protein: CASSLVAREATNEKLFF. Filled out from reference TRBV5-5 and TRBJ1-4, the complete variable domain reads DAGVTQSPTHLIKTRGQQVTLRCSPISGHKSVSWYQQVLGQGPQFIFQYYEKEERGRGNFPDRFSARQFPNYSSELNVNALLLGDSALYLCASSLVAREATNEKLFFGSGTQLSVL.

In this sample, this clonotype turned up a few times. The rearrangement joins TRBV11-1 to TRBJ2-1; 7 bases fit TRBD2. Germline assignment: CDR1 SGHAT and CDR2 FQDESV (reference sequence). The CDR3 sequence is 19 residues long. Unmatched junction bases numbered 14, after V lost 0 bases and J lost 3 bases. The DNA for the CDR3 is TGTGCCAGCAGCTTAGCATTACGCTTTGGGCGGGAGTACTACAATGAGCAGTTCTTC. Translating gives CASSLALRFGREYYNEQFF.

The chain recombines TRBV27 with TRBJ2-5; D perhaps matches TRBD1 (5 bases). Trimming shortened V by 3 bases and J by 4 bases, and 12 bases separated the two germline ends. The CDR3 contains 14 residues. The V gene's germline CDR1 is MNHEY and CDR2 SMNVEV (reference sequence). CDR3 region: CASSFDSRGETQYF. CDR3 coding DNA: TGTGCCAGCAGTTTCGACTCAAGGGGAGAGACCCAGTACTTC.

This clonotype was seen a few times. Written as DNA, the CDR3 is TGCGCCAGCAGCTTGCGTCGGGATACCTACAATGAGCAGTTCTTC. This gives the protein CASSLRRDTYNEQFF. The chain links TRBV5-1 to TRBJ2-1, with a tentative D call TRBD2 (5 bases). Germline-derived CDR1 and CDR2 are SGHRS and YFSETQ. With 1 base removed from V and 2 bases from J, the gap between germline ends came to 10 bases. This CDR3 is built from 15 residues.

This clonotype was seen a handful of times. This sequence joins TRBV6-5 and TRBJ2-1; D not certain. Per germline, CDR1 MNHEY and CDR2 SVGAGI. This CDR3 has 15 residues. Trimming removed 0 bases from V and 0 bases from J, with 6 bases in between. The CDR3 protein is CASSYSSTSYNEQFF. The CDR3 coding sequence is TGTGCCAGCAGTTACTCGAGTACCTCCTACAATGAGCAGTTCTTC.

The chain joins TRBV20-1 to TRBJ1-2; a weak D match, TRBD1 (6 bases). Germline CDR1 reads DFQATT; CDR2 reads SNEGSKA (reference sequence). The V gene lost 6 bases and the J gene lost 4 bases, with 15 bases spanning the gap. This CDR3 contains 13 residues. The DNA of the CDR3 is TGCAGTGCAGGGGGACTTTCCGCCTATGGCTACACCTTC. It translates to CSAGGLSAYGYTF.

This clonotype was picked up many times. The gene calls are TRBV7-9 and TRBJ2-7; D call uncertain. V was shortened by 2 bases and J by 4 bases, with 9 bases between the two germline ends. Looked up from germline, CDR1 is SEHNR and CDR2 is FQNEAQ (reference sequence). The CDR3 totals 13 residues. The CDR3 region is CASSLQEKYEQYF. The CDR3 DNA is TGTGCCAGCAGCTTACAGGAGAAATACGAGCAGTACTTC.

This clonotype was counted between two and nine times. The DNA for the CDR3 is TGTGCCAGCAGCTTATCCCCCCGGGACACCGGGGAGCTGTTTTTT. This translates into CASSLSPRDTGELFF. The genes are TRBV11-1 and TRBJ2-2; D unresolved. The germline gives CDR1 SGHAT, CDR2 FQDESV (reference sequence). The CDR3 extends over 15 amino acids. V was cut by 2 bases and J by 3 bases, with 10 bases left in between.

This clonotype was seen more than once but under ten times. V and J are TRBV7-3 and TRBJ2-7, with D possibly matching TRBD1 (6 bases). This CDR3 spans 13 amino acids. V lost 0 bases and J 6 bases, leaving 9 bases between the germline ends. Germline loops: CDR1 SGHTA, CDR2 FQGTGA. The CDR3 sequence is CASSLTGAREQYF. The DNA for the CDR3 is TGTGCCAGCAGCTTAACGGGGGCGCGCGAGCAGTACTTC.

This clonotype turned up a few times. V usage is TRBV7-3 and J usage is TRBJ2-7, with D perhaps matching TRBD2 (5 bases). Germline CDR1 and CDR2: SGHTA and FQGTGA. V was clipped by 4 bases and J by 5 bases, with 24 bases between them. The CDR3 is made up of 17 amino acids. CDR3: CASSSRPRRDPPHEQYF. As DNA, the CDR3 is TGTGCCAGCAGCTCCCGACCTCGCCGGGATCCTCCCCACGAGCAGTACTTC.

The V gene is TRBV30, the J gene TRBJ1-3; D is uncertain. Trimming stripped 4 bases from V and 2 bases from J, with 9 bases between. This CDR3 has 13 residues. In germline, CDR1 is GTSNPN, CDR2 SVGIG (reference sequence). CDR3 in DNA: TGTGCCTGGATCTCTGGGCCTGGAAACACCATATATTTT. Translated, it gives CAWISGPGNTIYF.

This clonotype has more than one count but fewer than ten. The CDR3 protein is CSARWTSGRGEQYF. CDR3 sequence (DNA): TGCAGTGCTAGGTGGACTAGCGGTCGTGGCGAGCAGTACTTC. This sequence joins TRBV20-1 and TRBJ2-7; 10 nucleotides match TRBD2. Germline CDR1 DFQATT, CDR2 SNEGSKA (reference sequence). This CDR3 contains 14 residues. V gave up 3 bases and J gave up 6 bases; unmatched junction bases: 8.

This clonotype was observed at least ten times. The V and J genes are TRBV5-1 and TRBJ2-1; 8 bases match TRBD2. V lost 0 bases to trimming and J lost 7 bases; unmatched junction nucleotides: 6. The CDR3 extends over 15 amino acids. CDR1 SGHRS and CDR2 YFSETQ come from the germline V gene. The CDR3 nucleotides are TGCGCCAGCAGCTTGGTCACGGGAGGGCGGAATGAGCAGTTCTTC. Translated: CASSLVTGGRNEQFF. The whole variable domain, filled in from reference TRBV5-1 and TRBJ2-1, reads KAGVTQTPRYLIKTRGQQVTLSCSPISGHRSVSWYQQTPGQGLQFLFEYFSETQRNKGNFPGRFSGRQFSNSRSEMNVSTLELGDSALYLCASSLVTGGRNEQFFGPGTRLTVL.

This chain joins TRBV5-6 and TRBJ2-3; D perhaps matches TRBD2 (5 bases). CDR1 is SGHDT and CDR2 is YYEEEE in the germline V gene. Between the trimmed V and J ends, which lost 2 bases and 0 bases, there was a span of 10 bases. CDR3 size: 15 residues. CDR3 in DNA: TGTGCCAGCAGCTTATACGGGGATAGCACAGATACGCAGTATTTT. Amino acid sequence: CASSLYGDSTDTQYF.

The J gene is TRBJ1-3, the V gene TRBV5-4; no clear D. Germline loops: CDR1 SGHNT, CDR2 YYREEE (reference sequence). Between the trimmed V and J ends, which lost 4 bases and 4 bases, there was a span of 9 bases. The CDR3 spans 13 residues. The CDR3 is CASSADVGNTIYF. The CDR3, as DNA: TGTGCCAGCAGCGCGGACGTCGGAAACACCATATATTTT.

The chain has TRBV2 and TRBJ2-7; 8 positions agree with TRBD1. Germline CDR1 reads SNHLY; CDR2 reads FYNNEI. Germline trimming cut 7 bases from V and 7 bases from J; bases unmatched to any gene: 6. The CDR3 consists of 12 residues. The CDR3 loop reads CASTRQGREQYF. In DNA, the CDR3 is TGTGCCAGCACACGACAGGGGCGAGAGCAGTACTTC.

Points on this clonotype: A much larger clone sits a single nucleotide away, making a read error possible. The V and J genes are TRBV2 and TRBJ2-3; D gene uncertain. V was trimmed by 6 bases and J by 2 bases, leaving 6 bases between them. Germline CDR1 is SNHLY and CDR2 is FYNNEI. The CDR3 contains 12 residues. CDR3 region: CASRAYTDTQYF. In nucleotides, the CDR3 is TGTGCCAGCAGGGCCTACACAGATACGCAGTATTTT.

This clonotype was observed a few times. The chain has TRBV3-1 and TRBJ2-5; tentative D call: TRBD1 (6 bases). V dropped 0 bases and J dropped 3 bases, with 11 bases sitting between them. There are 15 residues in the CDR3. The germline gives CDR1 LGHDT, CDR2 YNNKEL (reference sequence). DNA of the CDR3: TGTGCCAGCAGCCAAGATCTTCACAGGGAAGAGACCCAGTACTTC. Protein: CASSQDLHREETQYF.

V is TRBV10-3 and J is TRBJ2-7; 9 bases are a match to TRBD2. CDR3 length: 15 amino acids. CDR1 and CDR2 from the germline V gene are ENHRY and SYGVKD. The junction had 6 bases not matched to a gene; V was cut back by 6 bases and J by 0 bases. The CDR3 bases are TGTGCCATCAGAAGGACTAGCGCTGGCTCCTACGAGCAGTACTTC. As protein: CAIRRTSAGSYEQYF.

This clonotype occurred a few times. This sequence joins TRBV4-1 and TRBJ2-7, with D possibly TRBD2 on 5 matching bases. Per the germline V gene, CDR1 is MGHRA and CDR2 is YSYEKL. The CDR3 is 14 residues long. V dropped 4 bases and J dropped 2 bases, with 12 bases sitting between them. The CDR3 region is CASSRRMPTYEQYF. CDR3 bases: TGCGCCAGCAGCCGGAGGATGCCAACCTACGAGCAGTACTTC.

The table lists this clonotype with a few counts. The genes are TRBV4-2 and TRBJ2-7; TRBD2 matches at 10 bases. The V gene's germline CDR1 is LGHNA and CDR2 YNFKEQ. The CDR3 is made up of 15 amino acids. The V gene end was trimmed by 0 bases and the J gene end by 4 bases; junction bases not matched to a gene: 3. The CDR3 DNA sequence: TGTGCCAGCAGCCAAGAGTGGACTAGCGGATACGAGCAGTACTTC. It is translated as CASSQEWTSGYEQYF.

V and J are TRBV12-3 or TRBV12-4 and TRBJ1-5; TRBD1 matches 11 bases. V was pared by 4 bases and J by 7 bases, with 6 bases of the junction left unmatched. The length of the CDR3 is 15 residues. CDR3 amino acids: CASSWDRGVGQPQHF. The CDR3 DNA follows: TGTGCCAGCAGTTGGGACAGGGGGGTTGGGCAGCCCCAGCATTTT.

Ten or more counts support this clonotype. This chain links TRBV27 with TRBJ1-2; unclear D gene. V dropped 2 bases and J dropped 4 bases, with 8 bases sitting between them. CDR1 is MNHEY, CDR2 SMNVEV, per germline (reference sequence). This CDR3 has 13 residues. CDR3 amino acids: CASSLSQAYGYTF. CDR3 sequence (DNA): TGTGCCAGCAGTTTAAGTCAGGCCTATGGCTACACCTTC.

The chain combines TRBV3-1 with TRBJ2-2; TRBD2 aligns across 7 bases. The CDR3 spans 15 residues. Unmatched junction bases numbered 5, after V lost 4 bases and J lost 3 bases. Germline values: CDR1 LGHDT, CDR2 YNNKEL (reference sequence). The CDR3 DNA sequence: TGTGCCAGCAGCCGCCGACTAGCCTACACCGGGGAGCTGTTTTTT. Amino acid sequence: CASSRRLAYTGELFF. Using reference TRBV3-1 and TRBJ2-2 for the parts outside the CDR3, the full variable domain is DTAVSQTPKYLVTQMGNDKSIKCEQNLGHDTMYWYKQDSKKFLKIMFSYNNKELIINETVPNRFSPKSPDKAHLNLHINSLELGDSAVYFCASSRRLAYTGELFFGEGSRLTVL.